The 19 T cell receptor beta chains given below trace back to one sample, sequenced in a study of metastatic and nonmetastatic thyroid tumors. Not a single patient had been given any form of treatment at any point before undergoing thyroid surgery. MiXCR was used by TCRdb to re-call the PCR reads. Among over 15,000 clones listed, 16% were seen once. Material for sequencing was blood. The receptors were gathered from a male donor with papillary thyroid cancer or a benign thyroid nodule (not recorded which). Some clones in this sample may be carry-over from other donors' samples.

Many counts were recorded for this clone. This chain joins TRBV28 and TRBJ1-4; D uncertain. The germline V and J ends were trimmed by 7 bases and 8 bases, with 17 bases remaining between them. Germline CDR1 MDHEN, CDR2 SYDVKM. The CDR3 sequence is 14 residues long. This CDR3 is CASNPESLQEKLFF. The CDR3 bases are TGTGCCAGCAACCCCGAAAGCCTTCAGGAAAAACTGTTTTTT.

This clone was detected many times. V gene TRBV27 combines with J gene TRBJ1-6; 7 bases fit TRBD1. The V segment lost 6 bases and the J segment 9 bases; nucleotides outside the gene matches: 14. This CDR3 contains 16 residues. Germline values: CDR1 MNHEY, CDR2 SMNVEV (reference sequence). DNA of the CDR3: TGTGCCAGCAGGCCAAACAGGGGTCTCATAGGTTCACCCCTCCACTTT. Translation gives CASRPNRGLIGSPLHF.

This clone was seen at least ten times. The J gene is TRBJ1-3, the V gene TRBV6-1; D is uncertain. Germline values: CDR1 MNHNS, CDR2 SASEGT. The CDR3 consists of 14 residues. Between the trimmed V and J ends, which lost 5 bases and 0 bases, there was a span of 8 bases. The CDR3 DNA follows: TGTGCCAGCAGTCAGGACTACTCTGGAAACACCATATATTTT. It codes for CASSQDYSGNTIYF.

The sample holds many counts of this clone. The chain recombines TRBV2 with TRBJ2-4; TRBD2 aligns across 7 bases. The CDR3 runs 15 residues. The germline gives CDR1 SNHLY, CDR2 FYNNEI. J gave up 0 bases and V 8 bases, and 7 bases lay outside the gene matches. The CDR3 loop is CASVRETIAKNIQYF. The CDR3 coding sequence is TGTGCCAGCGTGCGGGAGACCATAGCCAAAAACATTCAGTACTTC.

This clone was recorded at least ten times. This chain uses TRBV18 with TRBJ2-2; no definite D call. Germline CDR1 is KGHSH and CDR2 is LQKENI. The V end lost 1 base, the J end lost 3 bases, and 9 bases lay between the germline ends. The CDR3 runs 15 residues. The CDR3 region is CASSPLSDYTGELFF. The CDR3 DNA sequence: TGTGCCAGCTCACCACTGAGTGATTACACCGGGGAGCTGTTTTTT. The whole variable domain, remainder taken from reference TRBV18 and TRBJ2-2, is NAGVMQNPRHLVRRRGQEARLRCSPMKGHSHVYWYRQLPEEGLKFMVYLQKENIIDESGMPKERFSAEFPKEGPSILRIQQVVRGDSAAYFCASSPLSDYTGELFFGEGSRLTVL.

CDR3 sequence: CASSPPGGGAGELFF. The CDR3 region has the DNA TGTGCCAGCTCACCACCAGGTGGCGGCGCCGGGGAGCTGTTTTTT. V is TRBV18 and J is TRBJ2-2; no clear D gene. With 0 bases removed from V and 6 bases from J, the gap between germline ends came to 11 bases. CDR1 and CDR2 from the germline V gene are KGHSH and LQKENI. CDR3 size: 15 residues.

This clone was detected many times. V and J are TRBV7-2 and TRBJ2-1, with D uncertain. Deletions cut 1 base from V and 6 bases from J, with 10 bases between. CDR3 size: 14 residues. CDR1 and CDR2 from the germline V gene are SGHTA and FQGNSA. CDR3 DNA sequence: TGTGCCAGCAGCTTAGTGGATGCCTCCAATGAGCAGTTCTTC. It yields the protein CASSLVDASNEQFF.

This clone showed up many times. This sequence joins TRBV11-1 and TRBJ2-7; D tentatively fits TRBD1 or TRBD2 (5 bases each). The V and J ends lost 4 bases and 3 bases respectively, with 19 bases between them. Germline-derived CDR1 and CDR2 are SGHAT and FQDESV (reference sequence). The CDR3 length is 16 residues. CDR3 loop: CASSSRDVLARYEQYF. CDR3 DNA sequence: TGTGCCAGCAGCTCCCGGGACGTCCTCGCGCGCTACGAGCAGTACTTC. Full variable domain (remainder filled in from reference TRBV11-1 and TRBJ2-7): EAEVAQSPRYKITEKSQAVAFWCDPISGHATLYWYRQILGQGPELLVQFQDESVVDDSQLPKDRFSAERLKGVDSTLKIQPAELGDSAMYLCASSSRDVLARYEQYFGPGTRLTVT.

There are a few counts of this clone. V usage is TRBV15 and J usage is TRBJ1-5; the D gene is possibly TRBD1 (5 bases). Germline V gene data show CDR1 as LNHNV and CDR2 as YYDKDF (reference sequence). V shed 3 bases and J shed 6 bases, with 15 bases lying between them. The CDR3 runs 15 residues. This CDR3 reads CATSSDRGETQPQHF. The CDR3 nucleotides read TGTGCCACCAGCAGCGATAGAGGGGAGACTCAGCCCCAGCATTTT.

This clone was recorded at least ten times. The genes are TRBV6-5 and TRBJ2-2; 9 bases are shared with TRBD1. The CDR3 runs to 15 residues. Germline V gene lookup returns CDR1 MNHEY and CDR2 SVGAGI. V dropped 2 bases and J dropped 7; count of bases not matched to a gene: 5. CDR3 protein: CASSYNRGPGGELFF. The CDR3 DNA reads TGTGCCAGCAGTTACAACAGGGGGCCCGGCGGGGAGCTGTTTTTT.

This clone has at least ten counts. The chain has TRBV19 and TRBJ1-4, with D possibly being TRBD1 (5 bases). Germline V gene lookup returns CDR1 LNHDA and CDR2 SQIVND (reference sequence). The CDR3 is 16 amino acids. Deletions cut 4 bases from V and 2 bases from J, with 14 bases between. CDR3 residues: CASSRDPTGTNEKLFF. In nucleotides, the CDR3 is TGTGCCAGTAGTAGGGACCCCACGGGGACTAATGAAAAACTGTTTTTT.

The rearrangement uses TRBV27 and TRBJ1-2; 8 nucleotides align to TRBD1. There are 15 residues in the CDR3. Unmatched junction bases numbered 9, after V lost 3 bases and J lost 6 bases. Looked up from germline, CDR1 is MNHEY and CDR2 is SMNVEV (reference sequence). CDR3 in amino acids: CASSFTDGQGNGYTF. The DNA for the CDR3 is TGTGCCAGCAGTTTCACCGACGGACAGGGTAATGGCTACACCTTC.

Many counts were recorded for this clone. The CDR3 here is CASSEWENTEAFF. CDR3 DNA: TGTGCCAGCAGTGAATGGGAGAACACTGAAGCTTTCTTT. The genes are TRBV2 and TRBJ1-1; no definite D call. The germline gives CDR1 SNHLY, CDR2 FYNNEI. V dropped 2 bases and J dropped 1 base, with 5 bases sitting between them. CDR3 length equals 13 residues.

There are many counts of this clone. The chain carries TRBV19 and TRBJ2-7; D gene ambiguous. The CDR3 is 13 amino acids. Looked up from germline, CDR1 is LNHDA and CDR2 is SQIVND (reference sequence). Between the trimmed V and J ends, which lost 7 bases and 6 bases, there was a span of 16 bases. The CDR3 DNA reads as TGTGCCAGTAACCCTCATAGGGATGGCGAGCAGTACTTC. Protein product: CASNPHRDGEQYF.

This clone was seen at least ten times. J is TRBJ2-3 and V is TRBV6-1; D is unclear. Germline CDR1 is MNHNS and CDR2 is SASEGT. V was pared by 7 bases and J by 3 bases, with 14 bases between. This CDR3 region has 14 residues. The CDR3 is CASTGQTETDTQYF. DNA of the CDR3: TGTGCCAGCACCGGGCAGACCGAGACAGATACGCAGTATTTT.

This clone was found many times. The junction shows a germline mismatch at one end, possibly a read error. Other DNA sequences within the sample encode an identical CDR3. V gene TRBV5-4 combines with J gene TRBJ1-1; the D gene is possibly TRBD1 (5 bases). CDR1 is SGHNT and CDR2 is YYREEE in the germline V gene (reference sequence). There are 13 residues in the CDR3. In nucleotides, the CDR3 is TGTGCCAGCAGGCAGGGATCCGGCACTGAGGCTTTCTTT. Translating gives CASRQGSGTEAFF. The entire variable domain, with the rest obtained from reference TRBV5-4 and TRBJ1-1, is as follows: ETGVTQSPTHLIKTRGQQVTLRCSSQSGHNTVSWYQQALGQGPQFIFQYYREEENGRGNFPPRFSGLQFPNYSSELNVNALELDDSALYLCASRQGSGTEAFFGQGTRLTVV.

A remark on this clone: It may be a read error: a sequence one base away is much more abundant. The CDR3 end shows no conserved phenylalanine or tryptophan, and so a read error is likely. The V call is TRBV28, the J call TRBJ2-6, with D possibly TRBD1 on 5 matching bases. The germline V and J ends were trimmed by 3 bases and 1 base, with 13 bases remaining between them. CDR3 length: 17 amino acids. Germline-derived CDR1 and CDR2 are MDHEN and SYDVKM. DNA of the CDR3: TGTGCCAGCAGTTTGGCAGGGCATCGATCTGGGGCCAACGTCCTGACTCTC. Its translation: CASSLAGHRSGANVLTL.

By share of the sample, this clone is medium-sized. The chain carries TRBV11-2 and TRBJ2-7, with 10 bases matching TRBD2. The CDR3 loop spans 14 amino acids. The V and J ends lost 9 bases and 4 bases, in that order; junction bases with no gene match: 9. Germline CDR1 is SGHAT and CDR2 is FQNNGV. The CDR3 coding sequence is TGTGCCAGTCACCAACTAGCGGGATATTACGAGCAGTACTTC. This encodes CASHQLAGYYEQYF.

This clone showed up many times. The rearrangement links TRBV20-1 to TRBJ2-1; 9 nucleotides agree with TRBD1. The length of the CDR3 is 15 residues. With 1 base clipped from V and 3 bases from J, the junction kept 4 bases outside the gene matches. Germline lookup yields CDR1 DFQATT and CDR2 SNEGSKA (reference sequence). CDR3 bases: TGCAGTGCTAGAGTGGGACAGGGCCACTACAATGAGCAGTTCTTC. This codes for CSARVGQGHYNEQFF.